The text below deals with one T cell receptor (beta chain). Its cognate antigen is unknown. The source of the sample is a study of OX40 agonist ivuxolimab in advanced cancers. Study as a whole: Clinicians treated patients with ivuxolimab, an agonistic anti-OX40 (CD134) antibody. Ivuxolimab, which patients received intravenously every 2 weeks, was dosed at 0.01 to 10 mg/kg. Study-wide findings and caveats: With doses of 0.1-3.0 mg/kg, partial responders showed among the lowest clonal expansion.

Peripheral blood came from all dose cohorts at three timepoints. Method: immunoSEQ multiplex PCR; TCRdb's copy keeps in-frame clones and lacks some. The data show around 100,000 clones, 90% seen once. The CDR3 is made up of 13 amino acids. Germline values: CDR1 SGHAT, CDR2 FQNNGV. The J segment lost 8 bases and the V segment lost 3 bases, leaving 3 bases of the junction unmatched. Sequenced material: CD4+ or CD8+ T cells sorted from blood, taken in a trial of the OX40 agonist ivuxolimab. This TCR derives from an adult with an advanced solid tumor such as melanoma, head and neck, liver or kidney cancer. The chain joins TRBV11-2 to TRBJ1-2; 10 bases agree with TRBD1. CDR3 DNA sequence: TGTGCCAGCAGCTTGGGACAGGGGATGGGCTACACCTTC. Amino acids: CASSLGQGMGYTF. The full variable domain, completed using reference TRBV11-2 and TRBJ1-2, is EAGVAQSPRYKIIEKRQSVAFWCNPISGHATLYWYQQILGQGPKLLIQFQNNGVVDDSQLPKDRFSAERLKGVDSTLKIQPAKLEDSAVYLCASSLGQGMGYTFGSGTRLTVV.